The 15 T cell receptor beta chains in this list originate from one sample, sequenced in a study of identical twins. TCRdb reprocessed the 5' RACE reads via MiXCR and lists one record per CDR3 protein. The sample shows over 250,000 distinct CDR3 sequences, more than 8% of them seen only once. This same sample was also part of a study on yellow fever vaccine responses in identical twins.

The material sequenced was CD8+ T cells sorted from blood. These receptors were taken from a woman under 30 in good health.

The rearrangement uses TRBV20-1 and TRBJ2-7; D is perhaps TRBD2 (5 bases). V lost 3 bases and J 4 bases, leaving 19 bases between the germline ends. This CDR3 is 15 amino acids long. From germline, CDR1 is DFQATT and CDR2 SNEGSKA (reference sequence). CDR3 sequence: CSARAVGRVVYEQYF. The CDR3 coding sequence is TGCAGTGCTAGGGCCGTTGGGCGGGTGGTGTACGAGCAGTACTTC.

This clonotype was observed a handful of times. This chain connects TRBV6-5 to TRBJ2-1; TRBD1 aligns across 9 bases. Germline CDR1 reads MNHEY; CDR2 reads SVGAGI. J was trimmed by 1 base and V by 2 bases; bases with no gene match: 3. The CDR3 has 16 residues. The CDR3 loop reads CASSYPGTGSYNEQFF. In nucleotides, the CDR3 is TGTGCCAGCAGTTACCCGGGGACAGGGTCCTACAATGAGCAGTTCTTC.

This clonotype was found many times. Relative to the germline gene, one junction end is altered; a read error may explain this. The chain couples TRBV7-9 to TRBJ2-1; possibly TRBD1 or TRBD2 for D (6 bases each). Germline CDR1 reads SEHNR; CDR2 reads FQNEAQ (reference sequence). This CDR3 has 12 residues. This chain's CDR3 is CASRLEGGEQFF. DNA for the CDR3: TGTGCCAGCAGGTTAGAGGGGGGTGAGCAGTTCTTC.

This chain links TRBV28 with TRBJ2-3; 9 nucleotides align to TRBD2. The CDR3 extends over 17 amino acids. The ends lost 6 bases at V and 0 bases at J; junction bases unmatched: 10. Germline lookup yields CDR1 MDHEN and CDR2 SYDVKM. In DNA form, the CDR3 reads TGTGCCAGCAGGCCAACGGGCGGGGGGGCTAGCACAGATACGCAGTATTTT. Translating it yields CASRPTGGGASTDTQYF. Full variable domain (remainder filled in from reference TRBV28 and TRBJ2-3): DVKVTQSSRYLVKRTGEKVFLECVQDMDHENMFWYRQDPGLGLRLIYFSYDVKMKEKGDIPEGYSVSREKKERFSLILESASTNQTSMYLCASRPTGGGASTDTQYFGPGTRLTVL.

V usage is TRBV10-2 and J usage is TRBJ2-7; TRBD2 aligns across 9 bases. V lost 8 bases, J lost 2 bases, and 7 bases stayed unmatched. Germline CDR1 WSHSY, CDR2 SAAADI. The CDR3 has 14 residues. The DNA for the CDR3 is TGCGCCAGCTTGGGGGCTAGCGGGACCTACGAGCAGTACTTC. Amino acid sequence: CASLGASGTYEQYF.

This clonotype has just a few counts. This chain connects TRBV6-5 to TRBJ2-5; TRBD1 aligns across 9 bases. The V and J ends lost 2 bases and 4 bases, in that order; junction bases with no gene match: 5. The germline V gene encodes CDR1 MNHEY and CDR2 SVGAGI. The CDR3 length is 15 residues. The CDR3 spells CASSYRTGAGETQYF. Written as DNA, the CDR3 is TGTGCCAGCAGTTACCGGACAGGGGCGGGAGAGACCCAGTACTTC.

The table lists this clonotype with a few counts. The chain joins TRBV6-2 or TRBV6-3 to TRBJ2-2; D ambiguous. Trimming took off 5 bases at V and 4 bases at J, with 8 bases between the two ends. The CDR3 is 13 residues long. Germline V lookup: CDR1 MNHEY, CDR2 SVGEGT. The CDR3 loop reads CASSGQVTGELFF. The CDR3 DNA reads TGTGCCAGCAGTGGCCAGGTCACCGGGGAGCTGTTTTTT.

At least ten counts were recorded for this clonotype. Written as DNA, the CDR3 is TGCAGCGTTGAACCCCAGCAGAATACAGATACGCAGTATTTT. Protein product: CSVEPQQNTDTQYF. The chain combines TRBV29-1 with TRBJ2-3; no firm D call. The CDR3 totals 14 residues. The germline CDR1 and CDR2 sequences are SQVTM and ANQGSEA. V was trimmed by 2 bases and J by 3 bases, leaving 12 bases between them.

This rearrangement joins TRBV14 to TRBJ2-3, with TRBD2 identical over 12 bases. Unmatched junction bases numbered 6, after V lost 5 bases and J lost 3 bases. The CDR3 has 16 residues. CDR1 is SGHDN and CDR2 is FVKESK in the germline V gene. CDR3 nucleotide sequence: TGTGCCAGCAGCAAAGGACTAGCGGGAACAACAGATACGCAGTATTTT. It codes for CASSKGLAGTTDTQYF.

This clonotype was picked up a small number of times. The rearrangement uses TRBV28 and TRBJ2-6; TRBD1 is a possible D gene (6 bases). Per germline, CDR1 MDHEN and CDR2 SYDVKM. V was cut by 5 bases and J by 5 bases, with 13 bases left in between. This CDR3 region has 15 residues. CDR3: CASSTHREWANVLTF. The CDR3 coding sequence is TGTGCCAGCAGTACCCACAGGGAGTGGGCCAACGTCCTGACTTTC.

This clonotype was counted at least ten times. The V gene is TRBV3-1, the J gene TRBJ1-1, with unresolved D. The CDR3 runs to 13 residues. The V end was cut by 1 base, the J end by 2 bases, with 5 bases between. Per the germline V gene, CDR1 is LGHDT and CDR2 is YNNKEL (reference sequence). Here the CDR3 reads CASSQVQNTEAFF. CDR3 in DNA: TGTGCCAGCAGCCAAGTACAAAACACTGAAGCTTTCTTT.

Concerning this clonotype: A much larger clone lies one base from this, so it may be a read error. The chain recombines TRBV25-1 with TRBJ2-7, with D possibly being TRBD1 or TRBD2 (5 bases each). In germline, CDR1 is MGHDK, CDR2 SYGVNS. CDR3 length equals 16 residues. Here the CDR3 DNA reads TGTGCCAGCAGTGATAGGAACGGGGCTTTGACCTACGTGCAGTACTTC. Encoded protein: CASSDRNGALTYVQYF.

This clonotype appeared many times. The gene calls are TRBV12-3 or TRBV12-4 and TRBJ2-7; D is undetermined. This CDR3 comprises 15 residues. V gave up 3 bases and J gave up 3 bases, with 15 bases separating them. Here the CDR3 reads CASSLSHGYLYEQYF. CDR3 bases: TGTGCCAGCAGTTTGTCCCACGGATACCTCTACGAGCAGTACTTC.

CDR3 sequence reads: CASSVAGQRTDTQYF. DNA for the CDR3: TGTGCCAGCAGCGTAGCCGGGCAACGCACAGATACGCAGTATTTT. The gene calls are TRBV9 and TRBJ2-3; D is undetermined. V was clipped by 0 bases and J by 1 base, with 9 bases between them. CDR1 and CDR2 (germline): SGDLS, YYNGEE. This CDR3 contains 15 residues.

J is TRBJ2-1 and V is TRBV5-1; 8 bases fit TRBD1. The junction had 8 bases not matched to a gene; V was cut back by 4 bases and J by 8 bases. Looked up from germline, CDR1 is SGHRS and CDR2 is YFSETQ. This CDR3 comprises 14 residues. The chain's CDR3 is CASSLGQGEDEQFF. DNA for the CDR3: TGCGCCAGCAGCCTAGGACAGGGTGAGGATGAGCAGTTCTTC.